This T cell receptor (beta chain) is from a study of cytomegalovirus exposure and HLA in healthy donors. In the study overall: The 90 to 150 validation repertoires and the roughly 680 first-cohort repertoires shared a platform, a later analysis reported.

V lost 5 bases to trimming and J lost 0 bases, with 10 bases between them. Germline V CDR1 and CDR2: GTSNPN, SVGIG (reference sequence). This CDR3 has 13 amino acids. Profiled with immunoSEQ multiplex PCR; TCRdb holds only in-frame clones, not every one. The sample carries hundreds of thousands of clones, more than 75% recorded once. The sequence was obtained from a man aged 18 to 35 in good health and CMV-seropositive. The chain combines TRBV30 with TRBJ2-5; the D is unclear. The material sequenced was PBMCs. CDR3 DNA: TGTGCCTGGGGGAATACGTACCAAGAGACCCAGTACTTC. This translates into CAWGNTYQETQYF. Combining the CDR3 with reference TRBV30 and TRBJ2-5 gives the whole variable domain SQTIHQWPATLVQPVGSPLSLECTVEGTSNPNLYWYRQAAGRGLQLLFYSVGIGQISSEVPQNLSASRPQDRQFILSSKKLLLSDSGFYLCAWGNTYQETQYFGPGTRLLVL.